Included here is one T cell receptor (beta chain) sequence, with context. Its antigen has not been determined. Qualities for individual bases were not recorded, and no much larger clone is one base off. In total, around 600 healthy bone marrow donors made up the cohort. At the time of sampling, all cohort members were nominally healthy, though unrecorded immune exposures were likely present. The donor was CMV seropositive and belonged to the group of more than 250 seropositive cohort members. Each donor provided a peripheral blood sample, and peripheral blood mononuclear cells were used for TCR beta sequencing. The Qiagen DNeasy Blood Extraction Kit was used to extract genomic DNA from the blood cell samples. Preparation of the library involved the immunoSEQ multiplex PCR assay. For the multiplex PCR, a mixture combining 60 forward primers for TCR Vbeta segments and 13 reverse primers for TCR Jbeta segments was used. The CDR3 region of rearranged TCR beta genes was amplified from genomic DNA with a multiplex PCR assay. The Illumina HiSeq System was used to sequence the amplified TCR beta libraries as 87-base-pair reads. The published analysis was carried out like this. A later analysis counted approximately 84 million unique TCR beta chains across the 550 to 750 repertoires, and around 9.9 million of these chains were shared by at least two donors. Raw reads were error-corrected and collapsed into unique sequences with a nearest-neighbor algorithm that merged closely related sequences to remove PCR and sequencing errors. Alignment of CDR3 sequences to IMGT reference sequences was used to assign V, D and J gene segments. For a sequence to be retained, at least a six-nucleotide match to both a V gene segment and a J gene segment was required. Rearrangements were called productive when the CDR3 lacked stop codons and stayed in frame with V and J; all others were non-productive. CDR3 was defined by IMGT convention, running from the second conserved V-encoded cysteine to the conserved J-encoded phenylalanine. The earlier analysis of about 610 of the donors excluded any sequence lacking an unambiguous match to a single V gene segment. An earlier analysis of 587 of the donors classified V segments as functional when productive rearrangements were above 56.7% and as segregating when the standard deviation between donors was above 5%. A statistical classification framework was built for diagnosing cytomegalovirus status from the catalog of TCR beta chain sequences. In a later analysis, TCR nucleotide sequences were compared against IMGT/GENE-DB human TR gene sequences so that V and J genes could be assigned. In a later analysis, CDR3 sequences and most-parsimonious VDJ recombination scenarios were assigned using the TCRdist pipeline. In a later analysis, every TCR beta chain was defined by the combination of its CDR3 amino acid sequence and its V-gene family, and reads without a unique V-gene family were dropped. A later analysis removed several hundred highly shared, low-generation-probability nucleotide sequences to deal with suspected cross-contamination and a sequencing artifact. A later analysis calculated a clonal expansion index for each public chain from normalized within-repertoire ranks of inferred template counts. In a later analysis, generation probabilities were computed using a VDJ recombination model fitted to out-of-frame rearrangements, and the results were checked against IGoR. A later analysis scored TCR-TCR, TCR-HLA and TCR-CMV co-occurrence with hypergeometric tests, applying a repertoire-size bias correction to TCR pairs. In a later analysis, false discovery rates were estimated by permuting HLA or CMV assignments 20 times. In a later analysis, co-occurring TCRs were grouped with DBSCAN, and TCRdist sequence similarity was added when clustering was performed within HLA-allele-positive subsets. Repertoires with fewer than 30,000 or more than 120,000 public chains, plus five repertoires with anomalous nucleotide sharing, were excluded from co-occurrence clustering. TCRdb carries this immuneACCESS record with in-frame sequences only. Its versions omit some clonotypes, under half of them owing to an unresolved V gene in the studies checked, with the rest unexplained. V and J calls and clone size are as listed in that table; D and trimming were resolved from the DNA. The sample has about 200,000 clones on record, around 78% of them singletons. The ten largest clones represent over 12% of the sample.

The data are from a study of cytomegalovirus exposure and HLA in healthy donors (dated by TCRdb to about 2017). Study-wide context: An earlier analysis of some 550 of the donors reported about 250 Gb of sequence data and 120 million or so unique TCR beta sequences from about 200 million T cells. An early release covering roughly 600 HLA-typed donors comprised 300 to 350 gigabases of sequencing data and around 85 million unique TCR sequences. Among the roughly 410 genotyped donors, 75% to 90% belonged to the genetic ancestry cluster associated with self-reported Caucasian donors. The study was designed to test whether signatures of past pathogen exposure could be identified by cataloging public T cell receptors. The T cell repertoires of under 700 subjects were profiled by immunosequencing and related to cytomegalovirus serostatus. In addition to the first cohort of around 670 subjects, a separate validation cohort of 120 different subjects was used. High-throughput TCR immunosequencing, statistical association of individual TCRs with disease status, and machine learning were combined to predict cytomegalovirus infection status. A later analysis re-examined previously published TCR beta repertoires from roughly 720 donors and added high-resolution HLA genotyping to investigate patterns of TCR occurrence. In the later analysis, no new phenotypic data were used to find candidate immune exposures; instead, reliance was placed on TCR beta sequences and their occurrence across donors. An earlier analysis of roughly 580 of the donors used high-throughput TCR beta sequencing to judge whether each TCR beta V gene segment behaved as functional or pseudogenic. Donor age, sex, ethnicity and CMV serostatus were compiled alongside the repertoire data. Genome-wide SNP genotypes for about 65% of the roughly 700 donors were used in a later genetic analysis, which treated that subset as a discovery cohort. Every repertoire in the discovery cohort had been generated on one and the same sequencing platform. Class I and class II HLA loci were covered by the typing at four-digit resolution. The number of donors typed differed by locus, with 629-630 for A, B, C, DRB1 and DQB1, roughly 520 for DQA1, nearly 610 for DPA1, and approximately 470 for DPB1. About five DR-DQ haplotypes were treated as single units for association and clustering because of strong linkage in the cohort. Among roughly 370 genotyped donors of the cohort, an average of around 240,000 unique TCR beta nucleotide sequences were sequenced per donor, around 18% of them non-productive.

V is pruned by 4 bases and J by 7 bases, leaving 8 bases of the junction without a gene match. The germline V gene (reference sequence) supplies CDR1 SEHNR and CDR2 FQNEAQ. Its CDR3 holds 15 amino acids, cysteine through phenylalanine. Only the CDR3 DNA stays, 45 bases, in frame from base 1. Overall study results and their limits: In a later analysis, HLA-associated TCR beta chains showed more clonal expansion and lower generation probabilities than non-associated chains that were equally common. The cohort was sequenced for TCR beta chains only, and without alpha or paired-chain data the features that could be detected were limited. A cluster of highly shared sequence variants was judged likely to be a technical artifact of the sequencing pipeline. The 87-base-pair reads could not distinguish some IMGT-functional V segments, including TRBV6-2 and TRBV6-3, so those segments were excluded. Presence/absence analyses assumed roughly uniform sequencing depth across donors, an assumption that may not hold. The study listed around 160 TCR beta chains as associated with cytomegalovirus. The authors suggested that the approach could potentially be extended to other disease states and immunological phenotypes. In an earlier analysis of over 550 of the donors, most TCR beta V segments were observed in productive rearrangements about 90% or about 30% of the time, broadly matching IMGT annotations. In a later genetic analysis, a missense DCLRE1C variant was associated with V-gene and J-gene trimming of TCR beta chains, and the association was replicated in an independent cohort. HLA typing was unavailable for some donors at each locus, so association tests used only the typed subset. According to a later genetic analysis, donors in an Asian-associated ancestry cluster had fewer N-insertions in productive TCRs than the approximately 710-donor mean. For the cohort, immune exposure information was limited to CMV serostatus. In a later analysis, several top co-occurrence clusters were reported to appear linked to parvovirus B19, influenza, CMV and Epstein-Barr virus. A later analysis associated around 16,000 TCR beta sequences with specific HLA alleles at a false discovery rate of 0.05. According to a later analysis, most CMV-associated TCR beta chains appeared to be HLA-restricted, and the HLA associations seemed to be driven largely by CMV exposure. In a later analysis, the rate of TCR association differed among HLA loci, with DRB1 alleles having the most associated TCRs and HLA-C alleles having the fewest. Across donors, most TCR sequences were observed very rarely, whereas some public TCRs were present in many individuals. A few of the identified cytomegalovirus-associated TCR beta chains were confirmed in vitro to be specific for cytomegalovirus antigens. Because counts were too low, seventeen rarely observed V segments, including chromosome 9 orphons, were left out of the earlier analysis of roughly 600 of the donors. Assigning TCR associations to individual alleles was difficult when HLA alleles, especially DR and DQ, strongly co-occurred. A further reported finding was that TCR beta sequences accurately predicted the HLA-A and HLA-B alleles for most subjects in the first cohort. Correlated functional status among segregating V segments might reflect linkage disequilibrium, but an unknown experimental factor could not be ruled out. The classifier was reported to diagnose cytomegalovirus status with high specificity and sensitivity in both the original and validation cohorts.

Sequenced material: PBMCs. This receptor chain uses TRBV7-9 and TRBJ2-7, with 12 bases matching TRBD1. The TCR was taken from a woman aged 30 to 39 in good health and CMV-seropositive. The CDR3 protein: CASSYRGQGAGEQYF. The base sequence is TGTGCCAGCAGCTATCGGGGACAGGGGGCGGGAGAGCAGTACTTC. The reference TRBV7-9 and TRBJ2-7 proteins fill in what lies around the CDR3, so the full variable domain reads DTGVSQNPRHKITKRGQNVTFRCDPISEHNRLYWYRQTLGQGPEFLTYFQNEAQLEKSRLLSDRFSAERPKGSFSTLEIQRTEQGDSAMYLCASSYRGQGAGEQYFGPGTRLTVT.